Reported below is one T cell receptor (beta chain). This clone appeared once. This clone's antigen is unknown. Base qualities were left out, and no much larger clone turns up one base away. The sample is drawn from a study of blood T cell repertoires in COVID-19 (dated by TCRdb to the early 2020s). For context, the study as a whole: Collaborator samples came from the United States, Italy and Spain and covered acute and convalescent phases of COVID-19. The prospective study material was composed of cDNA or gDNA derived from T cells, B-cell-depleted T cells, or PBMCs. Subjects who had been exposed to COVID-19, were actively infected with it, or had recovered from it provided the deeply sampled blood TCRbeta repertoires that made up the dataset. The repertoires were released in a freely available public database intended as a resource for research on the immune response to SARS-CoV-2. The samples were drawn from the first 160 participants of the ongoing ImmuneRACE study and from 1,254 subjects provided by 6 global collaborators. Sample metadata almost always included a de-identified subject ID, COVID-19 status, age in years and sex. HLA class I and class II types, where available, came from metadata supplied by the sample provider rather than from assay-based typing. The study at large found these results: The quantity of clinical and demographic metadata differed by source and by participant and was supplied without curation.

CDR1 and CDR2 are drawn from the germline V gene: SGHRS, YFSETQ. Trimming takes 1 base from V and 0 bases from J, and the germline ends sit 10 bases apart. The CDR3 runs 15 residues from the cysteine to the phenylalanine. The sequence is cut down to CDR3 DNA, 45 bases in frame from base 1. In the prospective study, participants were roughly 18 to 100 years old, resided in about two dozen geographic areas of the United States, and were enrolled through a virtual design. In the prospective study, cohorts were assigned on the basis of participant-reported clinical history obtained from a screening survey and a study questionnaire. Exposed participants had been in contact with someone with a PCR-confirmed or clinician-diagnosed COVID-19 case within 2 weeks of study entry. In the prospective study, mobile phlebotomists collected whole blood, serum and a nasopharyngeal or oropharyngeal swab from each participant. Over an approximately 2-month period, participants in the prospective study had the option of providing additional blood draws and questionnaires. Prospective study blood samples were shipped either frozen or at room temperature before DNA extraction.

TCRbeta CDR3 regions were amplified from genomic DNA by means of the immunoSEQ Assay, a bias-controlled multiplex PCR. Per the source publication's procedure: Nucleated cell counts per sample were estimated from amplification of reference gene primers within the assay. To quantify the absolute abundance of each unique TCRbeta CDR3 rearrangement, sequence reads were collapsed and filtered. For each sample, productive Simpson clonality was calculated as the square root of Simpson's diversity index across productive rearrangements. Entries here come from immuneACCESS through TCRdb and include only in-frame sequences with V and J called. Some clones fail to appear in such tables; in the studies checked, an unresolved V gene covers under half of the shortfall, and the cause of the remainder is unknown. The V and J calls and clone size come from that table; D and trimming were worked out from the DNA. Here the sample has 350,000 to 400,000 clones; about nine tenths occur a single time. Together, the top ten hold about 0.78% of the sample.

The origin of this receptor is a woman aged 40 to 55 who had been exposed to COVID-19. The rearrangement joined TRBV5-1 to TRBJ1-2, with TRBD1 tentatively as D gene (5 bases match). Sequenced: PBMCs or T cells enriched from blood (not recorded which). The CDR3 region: CASSLIPGSNYGYTF. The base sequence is TGCGCCAGCAGCTTGATTCCAGGGTCTAACTATGGCTACACCTTC.